The 4 T cell receptor beta chains below all came from one sample that was sequenced in a study of T-cell reconstitution after alpha-beta-depleted transplantation in children. Preparation of the TCRbeta library used unique molecular identifiers. TCRdb analysed the PCR reads with MiXCR anew, one entry per CDR3 protein. The sample includes over 300,000 distinct CDR3 sequences, 10% of them seen just once. Here the sequenced sample was PBMCs from the stem cell graft donor, taken from the stem cell graft. The receptors were gathered from a human donor who donated a stem cell graft to a child with acute lymphoblastic leukemia.

This clonotype turned up a few times. The V gene is TRBV5-1, the J gene TRBJ2-3; D not resolved. V lost 4 bases to trimming and J lost 4 bases, with 13 bases between them. Germline CDR1 is SGHRS and CDR2 is YFSETQ. This CDR3 region has 14 residues. The CDR3 coding sequence is TGCGCCAGCAGCCTGACTCAGGCGCCAGATACGCAGTATTTT. It yields the protein CASSLTQAPDTQYF. Looking up the rest from reference TRBV5-1 and TRBJ2-3 gives the full variable domain: KAGVTQTPRYLIKTRGQQVTLSCSPISGHRSVSWYQQTPGQGLQFLFEYFSETQRNKGNFPGRFSGRQFSNSRSEMNVSTLELGDSALYLCASSLTQAPDTQYFGPGTRLTVL.

This clonotype has at least ten counts. V usage is TRBV27 and J usage is TRBJ2-5, with 8 bases aligning to TRBD2. V lost 7 bases and J lost 1; bases outside the gene matches: 5. Germline assignment: CDR1 MNHEY and CDR2 SMNVEV (reference sequence). The CDR3 has 14 amino acids. This CDR3 is CASKRELSQETQYF. CDR3 in DNA: TGTGCCAGCAAGCGGGAGTTAAGCCAAGAGACCCAGTACTTC.

This clonotype was seen repeatedly, ten times or more. This chain uses TRBV6-2 or TRBV6-3 with TRBJ1-1; D remains unclear. This CDR3 has 15 amino acids. The germline CDR1 and CDR2 sequences are MNHEY and SVGEGT. Between the trimmed V and J ends, which lost 3 bases and 0 bases, there was a span of 11 bases. The CDR3 loop is CASSYYGRLNTEAFF. The DNA for the CDR3 is TGTGCCAGCAGTTATTACGGACGGCTGAACACTGAAGCTTTCTTT.

In this sample, this clonotype turned up a few times. The CDR3 DNA reads as TGTGCCAGCAGTTACTCCCAGGGTCACTCTGGAAACACCATATATTTT. Protein product: CASSYSQGHSGNTIYF. The V gene is TRBV6-5, the J gene TRBJ1-3, with D possibly matching TRBD1 (5 bases). Germline CDR1 and CDR2: MNHEY and SVGAGI. The V gene lost 0 bases and the J gene lost 0 bases, with 9 bases spanning the gap. This CDR3 is built from 16 residues.